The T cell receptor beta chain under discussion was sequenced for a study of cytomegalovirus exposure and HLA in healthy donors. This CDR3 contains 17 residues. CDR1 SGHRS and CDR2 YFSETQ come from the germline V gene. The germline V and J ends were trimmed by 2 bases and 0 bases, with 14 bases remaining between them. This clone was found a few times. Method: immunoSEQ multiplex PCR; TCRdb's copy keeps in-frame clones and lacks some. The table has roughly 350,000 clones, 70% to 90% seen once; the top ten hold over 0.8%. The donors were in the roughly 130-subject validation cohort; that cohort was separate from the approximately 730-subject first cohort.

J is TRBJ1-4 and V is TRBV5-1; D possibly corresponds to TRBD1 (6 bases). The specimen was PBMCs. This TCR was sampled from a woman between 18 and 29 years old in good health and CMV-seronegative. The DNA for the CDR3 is TGCGCCAGCAGCTTAGGTGGGGGCGATCCAACTAATGAAAAACTGTTTTTT. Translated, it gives CASSLGGGDPTNEKLFF.